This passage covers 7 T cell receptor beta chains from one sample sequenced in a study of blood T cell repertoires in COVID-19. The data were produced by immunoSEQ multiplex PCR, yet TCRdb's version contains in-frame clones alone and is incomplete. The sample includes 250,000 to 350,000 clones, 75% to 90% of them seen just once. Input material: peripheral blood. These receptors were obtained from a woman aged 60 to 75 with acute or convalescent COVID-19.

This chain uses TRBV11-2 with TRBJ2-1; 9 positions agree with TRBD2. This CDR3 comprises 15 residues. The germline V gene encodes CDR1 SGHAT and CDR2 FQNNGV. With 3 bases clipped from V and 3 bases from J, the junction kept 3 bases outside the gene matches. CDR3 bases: TGTGCCAGCAGCTTTAGCGGGGGTAACTACAATGAGCAGTTCTTC. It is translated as CASSFSGGNYNEQFF.

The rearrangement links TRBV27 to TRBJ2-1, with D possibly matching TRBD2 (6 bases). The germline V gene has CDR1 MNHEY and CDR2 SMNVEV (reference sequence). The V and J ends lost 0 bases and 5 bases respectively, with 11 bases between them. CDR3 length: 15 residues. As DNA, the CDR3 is TGTGCCAGCAGTTTATCGATGGGACTTAACAATGAGCAGTTCTTC. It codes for CASSLSMGLNNEQFF.

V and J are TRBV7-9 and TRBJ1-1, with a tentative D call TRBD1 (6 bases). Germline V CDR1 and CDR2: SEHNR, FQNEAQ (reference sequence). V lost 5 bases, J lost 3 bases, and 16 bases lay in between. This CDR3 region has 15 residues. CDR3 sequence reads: CASSRDRGGDTEAFF. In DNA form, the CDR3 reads TGTGCCAGCAGCAGAGATCGTGGGGGCGACACTGAAGCTTTCTTT.

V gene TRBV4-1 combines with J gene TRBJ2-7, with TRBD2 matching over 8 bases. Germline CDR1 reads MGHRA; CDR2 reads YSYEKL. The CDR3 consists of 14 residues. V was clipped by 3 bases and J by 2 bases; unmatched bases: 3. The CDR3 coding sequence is TGCGCCAGCAGCCATCTAGCGGGCCCCTACGAGCAGTACTTC. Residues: CASSHLAGPYEQYF.

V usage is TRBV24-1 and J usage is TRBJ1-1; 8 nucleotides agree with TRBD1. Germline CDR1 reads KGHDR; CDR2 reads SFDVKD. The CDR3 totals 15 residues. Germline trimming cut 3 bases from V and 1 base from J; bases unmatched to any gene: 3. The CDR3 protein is CATSDPGTGNTEAFF. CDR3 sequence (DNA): TGTGCCACCAGTGATCCCGGGACAGGGAACACTGAAGCTTTCTTT.

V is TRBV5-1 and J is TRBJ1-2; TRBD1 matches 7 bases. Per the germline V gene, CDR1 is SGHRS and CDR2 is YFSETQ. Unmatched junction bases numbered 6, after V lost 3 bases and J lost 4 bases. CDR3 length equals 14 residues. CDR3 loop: CASSSGQDTYGYTF. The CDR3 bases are TGCGCCAGCAGCTCCGGACAGGACACCTATGGCTACACCTTC.

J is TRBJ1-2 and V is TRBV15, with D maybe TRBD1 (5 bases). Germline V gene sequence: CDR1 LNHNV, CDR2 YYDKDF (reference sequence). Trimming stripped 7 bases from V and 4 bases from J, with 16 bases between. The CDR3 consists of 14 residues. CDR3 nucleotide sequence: TGTGCCACCACGCAAGGAGGGAGGGGCTATGGCTACACCTTC. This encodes CATTQGGRGYGYTF.